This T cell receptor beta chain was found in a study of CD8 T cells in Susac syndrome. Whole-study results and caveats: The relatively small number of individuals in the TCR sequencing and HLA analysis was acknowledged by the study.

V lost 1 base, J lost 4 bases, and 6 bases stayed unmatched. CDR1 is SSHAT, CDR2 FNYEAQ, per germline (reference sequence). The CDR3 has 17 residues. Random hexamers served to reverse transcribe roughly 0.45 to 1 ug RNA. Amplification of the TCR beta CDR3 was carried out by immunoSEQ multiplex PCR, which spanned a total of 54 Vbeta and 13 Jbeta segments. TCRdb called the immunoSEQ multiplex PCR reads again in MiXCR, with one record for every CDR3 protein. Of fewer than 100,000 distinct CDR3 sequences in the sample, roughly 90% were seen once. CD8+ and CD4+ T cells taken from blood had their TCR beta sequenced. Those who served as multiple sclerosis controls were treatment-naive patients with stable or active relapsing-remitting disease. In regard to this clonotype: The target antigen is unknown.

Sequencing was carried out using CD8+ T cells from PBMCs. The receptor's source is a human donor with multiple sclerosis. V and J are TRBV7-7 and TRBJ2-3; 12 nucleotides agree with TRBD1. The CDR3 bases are TGTGCCAGCAGCTTAGGACCGGGACAGGGGGCGGCAGATACGCAGTATTTT. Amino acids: CASSLGPGQGAADTQYF.